The 26 T cell receptor beta chains given below trace back to one sample, sequenced in a study of cytomegalovirus exposure and HLA in healthy donors. PCR amplification relied on 60 Vbeta primers (plus 13 Jbeta primers). Only in-frame clones appear in the TCRdb table, and some are missing; sequencing was by immunoSEQ multiplex PCR. In the table there are over 150,000 clones, 79% of which are singletons. The specimen sequenced was PBMCs. All receptors come from a girl aged 5 to 17 in good health and CMV-seropositive.

This clone was seen a few times. The J gene is TRBJ2-5, the V gene TRBV6-6; weak D call: TRBD2 (5 bases). Trimming left V 7 bases short and J 4 bases short, with 13 bases between. In germline, CDR1 is MNHNY, CDR2 SVGAGI (reference sequence). This CDR3 contains 13 residues. CDR3 sequence: CASNLLVSETQYF. The CDR3 DNA reads TGTGCCAGCAATCTACTAGTATCAGAGACCCAGTACTTC.

The rearrangement uses TRBV5-1 and TRBJ1-1; no clear D gene. V dropped 0 bases and J dropped 3 bases, with 9 bases sitting between them. The germline V gene encodes CDR1 SGHRS and CDR2 YFSETQ. CDR3 length equals 14 residues. CDR3 residues: CASSLVGGDTEAFF. The CDR3 DNA reads as TGCGCCAGCAGCTTGGTAGGCGGTGACACTGAAGCTTTCTTT.

V usage is TRBV5-6 and J usage is TRBJ1-2, with 7 bases fitting TRBD1. V trimming: 5 bases; J trimming: 6 bases; junction bases outside the gene matches: 7. This CDR3 is built from 13 residues. Germline loops: CDR1 SGHDT, CDR2 YYEEEE. The CDR3 bases are TGTGCCAGCAGTCAGGACAGGAGAGATGGCTACACCTTC. It specifies CASSQDRRDGYTF.

The chain links TRBV5-4 to TRBJ2-5; a weak D match, TRBD1 (5 bases). Germline values: CDR1 SGHNT, CDR2 YYREEE (reference sequence). V gave up 2 bases and J gave up 1 base, with 18 bases separating them. CDR3 length: 17 residues. CDR3 in DNA: TGTGCCAGCAGCTTCGGGCAGGGTGATGCAATCCAAGAGACCCAGTACTTC. This encodes CASSFGQGDAIQETQYF.

This clone occurred a few times. The gene calls are TRBV7-9 and TRBJ2-3, with D maybe TRBD1 (5 bases). Trimming took 2 bases from V and 2 from J, leaving 11 bases between them. In germline, CDR1 is SEHNR, CDR2 FQNEAQ (reference sequence). This CDR3 spans 15 amino acids. The CDR3 nucleotides are TGTGCCAGCAGCTTAAAGGGGCGCGACACAGATACGCAGTATTTT. Translating gives CASSLKGRDTDTQYF.

The rearrangement joins TRBV5-5 to TRBJ2-1; D is uncertain. CDR1 is SGHKS, CDR2 YYEKEE, per germline (reference sequence). This CDR3 contains 16 residues. The V gene lost 0 bases and the J gene lost 2 bases, with 12 bases spanning the gap. CDR3 sequence (DNA): TGTGCCAGCAGCTTGGCCCCGACCAGCGCCTACAATGAGCAGTTCTTC. Protein: CASSLAPTSAYNEQFF.

CDR3 loop: CASSPRQGVDEQYF. For the CDR3, the DNA is TGTGCCAGCAGCCCCCGACAGGGTGTCGACGAGCAGTACTTC. This sequence joins TRBV11-3 and TRBJ2-7; TRBD1 aligns across 7 bases. Germline V CDR1 and CDR2: SGHNT, YENEEA. There are 14 residues in the CDR3. V was clipped by 5 bases and J by 5 bases; unmatched bases: 9.

The DNA of the CDR3 is TGTGCCAGCAGCCCGGACAGAAGAAACACCATATATTTT. Translating it yields CASSPDRRNTIYF. V gene TRBV7-8 combines with J gene TRBJ1-3; D possibly corresponds to TRBD1 (6 bases). This CDR3 has 13 amino acids. The germline CDR1 and CDR2 sequences are SGHVS and FQNEAQ. Deletions cut 5 bases from V and 5 bases from J, with 10 bases between.

This clone was counted between two and nine times. This chain links TRBV6-1 with TRBJ1-2; D unresolved. Trimming pared 3 bases from V and 0 bases from J, leaving 5 bases between. Looked up from germline, CDR1 is MNHNS and CDR2 is SASEGT. The CDR3 runs 13 residues. CDR3 residues: CASSDGANYGYTF. The CDR3 DNA follows: TGTGCCAGCAGTGACGGAGCTAACTATGGCTACACCTTC.

The V and J genes are TRBV11-2 and TRBJ2-3; 8 bases line up with TRBD1. The V gene end was trimmed by 0 bases and the J gene end by 5 bases; junction bases not matched to a gene: 7. CDR1 is SGHAT and CDR2 is FQNNGV in the germline V gene. The CDR3 covers 16 residues. CDR3: CASSLDSRGREDTQYF. The CDR3 nucleotides are TGTGCCAGCAGCTTAGATTCCAGGGGGCGCGAAGATACGCAGTATTTT.

Notes on this clone: Other nucleotide sequences in the sample specify the same CDR3. The chain links TRBV19 to TRBJ1-6, with 8 nucleotides matching TRBD1. CDR1 LNHDA and CDR2 SQIVND come from the germline V gene (reference sequence). V lost 3 bases and J lost 9; bases outside the gene matches: 7. The CDR3 has 15 amino acids. The CDR3 coding sequence is TGTGCCAGTAGTATTCAGACAGGGGACAGTTCACCCCTCCACTTT. It yields the protein CASSIQTGDSSPLHF.

The chain links TRBV9 to TRBJ1-6; perhaps TRBD1 as D (5 bases). Germline V CDR1 and CDR2: SGDLS, YYNGEE. V lost 3 bases to trimming and J lost 6 bases, with 10 bases between them. The CDR3 runs 14 residues. DNA for the CDR3: TGTGCCAGCAGCGGACAGACTCTTAATTCACCCCTCCACTTT. Its translation: CASSGQTLNSPLHF.

V is TRBV9 and J is TRBJ2-5, with TRBD2 identical over 8 bases. The CDR3 runs 16 residues. After removal of 0 bases from V and 2 bases from J, the junction contained 6 bases not matched to a gene. The V gene's germline CDR1 is SGDLS and CDR2 YYNGEE. CDR3 DNA sequence: TGTGCCAGCAGCGTAGTGGCGGGGGGCTTTCAAGAGACCCAGTACTTC. Translated: CASSVVAGGFQETQYF.

The chain is built from TRBV10-1 and TRBJ2-3; no firm D call. The CDR3 totals 13 residues. Trimming removed 0 bases from V and 5 bases from J, with 6 bases in between. CDR1 is WNHNN and CDR2 is SYGVQD in the germline V gene (reference sequence). CDR3 sequence (DNA): TGCGCCAGCAGTGAGTCTCCCGGAGATACGCAGTATTTT. Encoded protein: CASSESPGDTQYF.

The CDR3 sequence: CASSFASGGQETQYF. DNA of the CDR3: TGTGCCAGCAGCTTCGCTAGCGGGGGCCAAGAGACCCAGTACTTC. The genes are TRBV5-6 and TRBJ2-5, with TRBD2 matching over 10 bases. Germline V gene data show CDR1 as SGHDT and CDR2 as YYEEEE. After removal of 2 bases from V and 1 base from J, the junction contained 2 bases not matched to a gene. The CDR3 loop spans 15 amino acids.

The sample holds a few counts of this clone. V usage is TRBV28 and J usage is TRBJ2-7, with D perhaps TRBD2 (7 bases). The CDR3 extends over 14 amino acids. The ends were cut back, 6 bases at V and 3 bases at J, with 15 bases in the middle. Germline CDR1 MDHEN, CDR2 SYDVKM. The CDR3 DNA follows: TGTGCCAGCAGGCTAGGCGGGGGCGACTACGAGCAGTACTTC. This gives the protein CASRLGGGDYEQYF.

The rearrangement uses TRBV27 and TRBJ2-5; 10 bases are a match to TRBD2. Trimming removed 5 bases from V and 5 bases from J; junction bases left unmatched: 17. This CDR3 spans 18 amino acids. Germline loops: CDR1 MNHEY, CDR2 SMNVEV (reference sequence). The CDR3 protein is CASSPFGVAGGLQETQYF. For the CDR3, the DNA is TGTGCCAGCAGTCCGTTCGGGGTAGCGGGGGGTCTCCAGGAGACCCAGTACTTC.

This clone has more than one count but fewer than ten. This chain uses TRBV9 with TRBJ2-1; D might be TRBD1 (6 bases). Trimming removed 2 bases at V and 10 bases at J, with 10 bases between. This CDR3 has 12 amino acids. The germline gives CDR1 SGDLS, CDR2 YYNGEE. The CDR3 nucleotides are TGTGCCAGCAGCGTGGACAGTGGCGAGCAGTTCTTC. This translates into CASSVDSGEQFF.

This chain uses TRBV27 with TRBJ2-7; 10 nucleotides agree with TRBD1. The germline V gene has CDR1 MNHEY and CDR2 SMNVEV (reference sequence). This CDR3 spans 14 amino acids. V lost 5 bases to trimming and J lost 6 bases; unmatched junction nucleotides: 7. The CDR3 DNA reads TGTGCCAGCAGTATTCTGACAGGGGGCAGCGAGCAGTACTTC. Amino acids: CASSILTGGSEQYF.

The genes are TRBV29-1 and TRBJ1-2, with 10 bases aligning to TRBD1. Germline V gene data show CDR1 as SQVTM and CDR2 as ANQGSEA. V dropped 7 bases and J dropped 4; count of bases not matched to a gene: 6. The CDR3 has 13 residues. The CDR3 loop reads CSAQTGGGYGYTF. The CDR3 DNA reads as TGCAGCGCCCAGACAGGGGGCGGCTATGGCTACACCTTC.

V and J are TRBV7-6 and TRBJ2-5, with 11 bases that match TRBD1. The trim removed 1 base at V and 4 bases at J, leaving 2 bases unmatched. Germline V gene sequence: CDR1 SGHVS, CDR2 FNYEAQ. This CDR3 has 15 residues. The chain's CDR3 is CASSLGTGGSETQYF. In DNA, the CDR3 is TGTGCCAGCAGCTTAGGGACAGGGGGCTCAGAGACCCAGTACTTC. Full variable domain (rest looked up from reference TRBV7-6 and TRBJ2-5): GAGVSQSPRYKVTKRGQDVALRCDPISGHVSLYWYRQALGQGPEFLTYFNYEAQQDKSGLPNDRFSAERPEGSISTLTIQRTEQRDSAMYRCASSLGTGGSETQYFGPGTRLLVL.

This sequence joins TRBV7-2 and TRBJ1-2, with TRBD1 identical over 7 bases. Germline-derived CDR1 and CDR2 are SGHTA and FQGNSA. After removal of 1 base from V and 4 bases from J, the junction contained 3 bases not matched to a gene. This CDR3 is built from 14 residues. Here the CDR3 reads CASSLETGPYGYTF. CDR3 in DNA: TGTGCCAGCAGCTTAGAGACAGGGCCCTATGGCTACACCTTC.

This clone was seen just once. V usage is TRBV5-4 and J usage is TRBJ1-4; TRBD1 aligns across 10 bases. This CDR3 comprises 14 residues. J gave up 4 bases and V 3 bases, and 0 bases lay outside the gene matches. Germline loops: CDR1 SGHNT, CDR2 YYREEE (reference sequence). The CDR3: CASSWTGGNEKLFF. The CDR3 region has the DNA TGTGCCAGCAGCTGGACAGGGGGTAATGAAAAACTGTTTTTT.

This clone was seen just once. The chain is built from TRBV6-1 and TRBJ2-5; D uncertain. The CDR3 has 10 residues. V was cut by 8 bases and J by 5 bases, with 6 bases left in between. Germline V gene sequence: CDR1 MNHNS, CDR2 SASEGT. In DNA, the CDR3 is TGTGCCAGCTCTCTTGAGACCCAGTACTTC. Its protein product is CASSLETQYF.

This clone appeared a few times. The CDR3 DNA is TGTGCCAGCAGTGACTCCGCGGGGGGAAACAATGAGCAGTTCTTC. This codes for CASSDSAGGNNEQFF. The gene calls are TRBV6-4 and TRBJ2-1; 8 bases align to TRBD2. This CDR3 contains 15 residues. The germline CDR1 and CDR2 sequences are MRHNA and SNTAGT. Unmatched junction bases numbered 3, after V lost 0 bases and J lost 5 bases.

The chain employs TRBV6-6 and TRBJ2-7; no definite D call. Per germline, CDR1 MNHNY and CDR2 SVGAGI (reference sequence). Trimming cost V 0 bases and J 3 bases, with 9 bases left between them. CDR3 length: 14 amino acids. The CDR3 DNA is TGTGCCAGCAGTTACTCAGGCGGATTCTACGAGCAGTACTTC. It is translated as CASSYSGGFYEQYF.